This T cell receptor beta chain originates from a study of shared clonotypes between healthy human individuals. Study-wide background: CD4 naive and CD4 memory each took three plates per donor, while CD8 naive took two and CD8 memory one.

Genomic DNA from each subset was divided evenly over several immunoSEQ plates. Profiling relied on immunoSEQ multiplex PCR, and the TCRdb table lists in-frame clones only, not all of them. The table includes about 980,000 clones, more than 75% detected once. The V end was cut by 5 bases, the J end by 1 base, with 11 bases between. The CDR3 is 14 amino acids. CDR1 MNHEY and CDR2 SMNVEV come from the germline V gene (reference sequence). The source is a man between 18 and 35 years old in good health. Sequences were obtained from memory CD4+ T cells sorted from blood. Subset noted: CD45RA-negative fraction. The V call is TRBV27, the J call TRBJ2-5, with a tentative D call TRBD2 (5 bases). CDR3 DNA: TGTGCCAGCAGTCCCGCCGGGATCCAAGAGACCCAGTACTTC. It is translated as CASSPAGIQETQYF.